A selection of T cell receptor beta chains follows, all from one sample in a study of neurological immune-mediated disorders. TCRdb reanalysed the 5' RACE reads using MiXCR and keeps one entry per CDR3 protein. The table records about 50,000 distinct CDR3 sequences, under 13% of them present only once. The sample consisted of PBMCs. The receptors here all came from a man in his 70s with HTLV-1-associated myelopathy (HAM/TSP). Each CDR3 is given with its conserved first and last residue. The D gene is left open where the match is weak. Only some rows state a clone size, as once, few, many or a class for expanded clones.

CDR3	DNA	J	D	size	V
CASSRDRGNGELFF	TGTGCCAGCAGCAGGGACAGGGGAAACGGGGAGCTGTTTTTT	TRBJ2-2	TRBD1	.	TRBV5-4
CASSLGTLGNLGDTQYF	TGCGCCAGCAGCTTGGGTACTCTGGGTAACCTAGGAGATACGCAGTATTTT	TRBJ2-3	.	many	TRBV5-1
CASSQVPRDRGLAGGYEQYF	TGCGCCAGCAGCCAAGTCCCCCGTGACAGGGGTTTAGCGGGAGGGTACGAGCAGTACTTC	TRBJ2-7	TRBD2	many	TRBV4-3
CASSYGGANVLTF	TGTGCCAGCAGTTACGGTGGGGCCAACGTCCTGACTTTC	TRBJ2-6	.	.	TRBV6-5
CASNMGHTYNEQFF	TGCGCCAGCAATATGGGACATACCTACAATGAGCAGTTCTTC	TRBJ2-1	.	many	TRBV5-1
CASSLRGGGGYTF	TGTGCCAGCAGCCTGAGAGGTGGCGGTGGCTACACCTTC	TRBJ1-2	.	many	TRBV9
CASNERGTAHYGYTF	TGTGCCAGTAACGAACGGGGGACAGCTCACTATGGCTACACCTTC	TRBJ1-2	TRBD1	many	TRBV19
CASSQRLVQGVGQYF	TGTGCCAGCAGCCAAAGGTTGGTACAGGGCGTCGGGCAGTACTTC	TRBJ2-7	.	few	TRBV12-3/TRBV12-4
CASSRRTGPGLAGGGTGELFF	TGTGCCAGCAGCAGACGGACAGGCCCGGGACTAGCGGGAGGAGGCACCGGGGAGCTGTTTTTT	TRBJ2-2	TRBD2	few	TRBV9
CATSGAVNGFDEQFF	TGTGCCACCAGTGGAGCGGTTAACGGCTTCGATGAGCAGTTCTTC	TRBJ2-1	.	.	TRBV24-1
CSAKRSDQPQHF	TGCAGTGCCAAAAGGAGCGATCAGCCCCAGCATTTT	TRBJ1-5	.	medium-sized	TRBV20-1
CASSLAAGGGSPLHF	TGTGCCAGCAGCTTAGCGGCGGGGGGAGGTTCACCCCTCCACTTT	TRBJ1-6	.	many	TRBV7-2
CASSFWGGSTDTQYF	TGTGCCAGCAGCTTCTGGGGGGGGAGCACAGATACGCAGTATTTT	TRBJ2-3	TRBD2	many	TRBV7-2
CASSYGPVGYTF	TGTGCCAGCAGTTACGGGCCAGTTGGCTACACCTTC	TRBJ1-2	.	many	TRBV6-2/TRBV6-3
CSARAGGDYEQYF	TGCAGTGCTAGGGCGGGAGGGGACTACGAGCAGTACTTC	TRBJ2-7	TRBD2	.	TRBV20-1
CASSLRAWGGEQFF	TGTGCCAGCAGTTTAAGGGCCTGGGGGGGTGAGCAGTTCTTC	TRBJ2-1	TRBD2	many	TRBV28
CASRLVGAYEQYF	TGTGCCAGCCGCCTCGTCGGGGCCTACGAGCAGTACTTC	TRBJ2-7	.	.	TRBV11-2
CASSSMGGQAAYEQYF	TGTGCCAGCAGCTCTATGGGTGGGCAGGCTGCCTACGAGCAGTACTTC	TRBJ2-7	.	many	TRBV7-6
CSARSGGPRGEQYF	TGCAGTGCTAGGAGCGGCGGCCCCCGGGGGGAGCAGTACTTC	TRBJ2-7	.	many	TRBV20-1
CASDSRWDREYGEQFF	TGTGCCAGCGACTCGCGCTGGGACAGGGAATACGGTGAGCAGTTCTTC	TRBJ2-1	TRBD1	many	TRBV5-5
CSVEVASGAYEQYF	TGCAGCGTTGAAGTGGCTAGCGGCGCCTACGAGCAGTACTTC	TRBJ2-7	TRBD2	many	TRBV29-1
CASNGQGAGEQFF	TGTGCCAGCAATGGCCAGGGGGCAGGTGAGCAGTTCTTC	TRBJ2-1	TRBD1	many	TRBV2
CASSPSGGTFSRETQYF	TGTGCCAGCAGCCCCAGCGGCGGGACGTTTTCCAGGGAGACCCAGTACTTC	TRBJ2-5	.	many	TRBV7-3
CASSSRVPRSTDTQYF	TGCGCCAGCAGCTCTAGGGTACCGCGAAGCACAGATACGCAGTATTTT	TRBJ2-3	.	.	TRBV5-1
CSARRKSPLKNTGELFF	TGCAGTGCCAGGAGGAAATCTCCTTTAAAGAACACCGGGGAGCTGTTTTTT	TRBJ2-2	.	many	TRBV20-1
CASSVEDSPRETQYF	TGTGCCAGCAGCGTAGAAGACTCCCCTAGGGAGACCCAGTACTTC	TRBJ2-5	.	many	TRBV9
CASSFAGSSYNEQFF	TGTGCCAGCAGTTTCGCGGGTAGCTCCTACAATGAGCAGTTCTTC	TRBJ2-1	.	few	TRBV12-3/TRBV12-4
CASSYHSRGWQYF	TGTGCCAGCAGCTACCATTCCCGGGGATGGCAGTACTTC	TRBJ2-7	.	.	TRBV28
CASRGTGNTGELFF	TGTGCCAGCAGGGGGACAGGGAACACCGGGGAGCTGTTTTTT	TRBJ2-2	TRBD1	many	TRBV2